This T cell receptor (beta chain) was retrieved from a study of blood T cell repertoires in COVID-19. The overall study: Both acute and convalescent COVID-19 samples were obtained from the United States, Italy and Spain. In each case, the material was cDNA or gDNA derived from T cells, B-cell-depleted T cells, or PBMCs.

Original data processing: Nucleated cell counts were estimated from reference gene primer amplification. Assay used: immunoSEQ multiplex PCR; TCRdb lists only in-frame clones, some missing. That table supplies the V and J calls and clone size; D and trimming were determined from the DNA. Of more than 55,000 clones in the sample, 60% to 85% were seen once. The CDR3 is 13 amino acids. Germline loops: CDR1 MNHEY, CDR2 SMNVEV (reference sequence). Deletions cut 4 bases from V and 5 bases from J, with 9 bases between. The chain is built from TRBV27 and TRBJ2-1; TRBD1 is a possible D gene (6 bases). This TCR derives from a man between 60 and 75 years old with acute or convalescent COVID-19. What was sequenced was peripheral blood. This CDR3 reads CASSWTADNEQFF. The CDR3 DNA reads as TGTGCCAGCAGTTGGACAGCCGACAATGAGCAGTTCTTC.